The present TCR beta chain was sequenced within a study of blood T cell repertoires in COVID-19. Study information: Italy, Spain and the United States were the sources of the convalescent and acute COVID-19 samples.

The CDR3 is made up of 13 amino acids. Germline V lookup: CDR1 MNHEY, CDR2 SVGAGI. V lost 6 bases, J lost 7 bases, and 8 bases stayed unmatched. Enrolled through a virtual design, the participants were between roughly 18 and 90 years of age and came from 24 US areas. Generated by immunoSEQ multiplex PCR, the TCRdb table keeps only in-frame clones and is missing some. The repertoire includes 150,000 to 200,000 clones, approximately 80% of them detected once, and approximately 12% sits in the top ten. The source of this sequence is a woman aged 60-75 years who had recovered from COVID-19. Sequenced input: PBMCs or T cells enriched from blood (not recorded which). The chain employs TRBV6-5 and TRBJ1-2; TRBD1 matches 7 bases. The CDR3 sequence: CASSPQGVGGYTF. For the CDR3, the DNA is TGTGCCAGCAGCCCGCAGGGGGTGGGTGGCTACACCTTC.